The entry below describes one T cell receptor (beta chain). Original processing methods: From reference gene primer amplification, estimates of nucleated cell counts were derived. Data came from immunoSEQ multiplex PCR; TCRdb stores just in-frame clones and leaves some out. The DNA gave D and trimming, while V, J and clone size come from that table. Here the sample spans about 160,000 clones, about 85% being singletons. This specimen belongs to a study of blood T cell repertoires in COVID-19. Turning to the study itself: Both acute and convalescent COVID-19 samples were obtained from the United States, Italy and Spain. From T cells, B-cell-depleted T cells, or PBMCs came the material, which was cDNA or gDNA.

One Seattle source followed patients from active infection through their disease course. V was pared by 3 bases and J by 0 bases, with 6 bases between. The CDR3 runs to 15 residues. Germline CDR1 SGHTA, CDR2 FQGTGA. The material sequenced was peripheral blood. This TCR came from a man aged 80 or over with COVID-19, enrolled during active disease. The chain links TRBV7-3 to TRBJ2-6, with D tentatively TRBD2 (5 bases). CDR3 in DNA: TGTGCCAGCAGCTTGGCGGGCTCTGGGGCCAACGTCCTGACTTTC. It codes for CASSLAGSGANVLTF.